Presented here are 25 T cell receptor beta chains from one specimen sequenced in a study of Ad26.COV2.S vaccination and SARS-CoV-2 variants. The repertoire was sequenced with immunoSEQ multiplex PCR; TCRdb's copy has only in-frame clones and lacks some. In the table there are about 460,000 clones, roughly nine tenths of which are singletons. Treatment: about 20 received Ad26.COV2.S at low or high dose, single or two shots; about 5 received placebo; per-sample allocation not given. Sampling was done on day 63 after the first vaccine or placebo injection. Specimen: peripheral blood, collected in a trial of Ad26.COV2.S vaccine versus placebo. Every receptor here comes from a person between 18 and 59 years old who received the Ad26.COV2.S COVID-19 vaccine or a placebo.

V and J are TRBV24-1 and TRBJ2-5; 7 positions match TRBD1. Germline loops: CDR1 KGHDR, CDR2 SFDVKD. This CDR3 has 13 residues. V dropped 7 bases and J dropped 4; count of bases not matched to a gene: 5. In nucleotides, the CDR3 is TGTGCCACCAGACGACAGGGAGCAGAGACCCAGTACTTC. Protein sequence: CATRRQGAETQYF.

The CDR3 spells CASSLLAGDINEQFF. In DNA form, the CDR3 reads TGTGCCAGCAGCCTTCTAGCGGGAGATATCAATGAGCAGTTCTTC. This sequence joins TRBV11-3 and TRBJ2-1, with TRBD2 matching over 10 bases. Germline V gives CDR1 SGHNT, CDR2 YENEEA. The CDR3 loop spans 15 amino acids. After removal of 5 bases from V and 6 bases from J, the junction contained 7 bases not matched to a gene.

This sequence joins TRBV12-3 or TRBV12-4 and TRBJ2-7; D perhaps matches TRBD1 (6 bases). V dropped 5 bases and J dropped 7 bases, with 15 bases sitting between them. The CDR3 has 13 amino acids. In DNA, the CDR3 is TGTGCCAGCAGTCCGGGACAACCGGCGGAGCAGTACTTC. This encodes CASSPGQPAEQYF.

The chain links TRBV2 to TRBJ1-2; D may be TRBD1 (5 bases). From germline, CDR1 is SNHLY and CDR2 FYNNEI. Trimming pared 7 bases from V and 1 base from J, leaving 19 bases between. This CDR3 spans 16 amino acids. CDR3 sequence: CASNLEGRQINYGYTF. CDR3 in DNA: TGTGCCAGCAATTTAGAGGGACGCCAGATTAACTATGGCTACACCTTC.

The CDR3 bases are TGTGCCAGCAGTCCTCCGGGAGGAACCTACGAGCAGTACTTC. Translated, it gives CASSPPGGTYEQYF. This sequence joins TRBV28 and TRBJ2-7; 7 bases are a match to TRBD2. Germline assignment: CDR1 MDHEN and CDR2 SYDVKM. After removal of 5 bases from V and 2 bases from J, the junction contained 6 bases not matched to a gene. The CDR3 contains 14 residues. The full variable domain, with the rest looked up from reference TRBV28 and TRBJ2-7, is DVKVTQSSRYLVKRTGEKVFLECVQDMDHENMFWYRQDPGLGLRLIYFSYDVKMKEKGDIPEGYSVSREKKERFSLILESASTNQTSMYLCASSPPGGTYEQYFGPGTRLTVT.

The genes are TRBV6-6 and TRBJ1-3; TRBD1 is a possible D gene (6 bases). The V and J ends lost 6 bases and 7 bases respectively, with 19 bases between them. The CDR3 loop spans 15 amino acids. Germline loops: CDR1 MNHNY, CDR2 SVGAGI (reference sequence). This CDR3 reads CASRLQGREGNTIYF. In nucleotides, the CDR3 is TGTGCCAGCAGACTACAGGGCCGAGAAGGGAACACCATATATTTT.

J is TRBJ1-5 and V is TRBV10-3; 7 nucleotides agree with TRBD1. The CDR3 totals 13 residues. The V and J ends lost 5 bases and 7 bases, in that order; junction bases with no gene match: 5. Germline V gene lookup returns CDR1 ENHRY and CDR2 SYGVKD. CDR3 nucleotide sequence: TGTGCCATCAGTACAGGGGAGGGCCAGCCCCAGCATTTT. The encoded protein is CAISTGEGQPQHF.

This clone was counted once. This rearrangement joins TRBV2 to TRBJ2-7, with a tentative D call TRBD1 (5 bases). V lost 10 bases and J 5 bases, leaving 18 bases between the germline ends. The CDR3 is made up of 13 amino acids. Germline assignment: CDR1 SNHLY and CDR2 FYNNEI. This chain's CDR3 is CATKGHGPHEQYF. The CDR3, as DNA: TGTGCCACCAAGGGGCATGGCCCCCACGAGCAGTACTTC.

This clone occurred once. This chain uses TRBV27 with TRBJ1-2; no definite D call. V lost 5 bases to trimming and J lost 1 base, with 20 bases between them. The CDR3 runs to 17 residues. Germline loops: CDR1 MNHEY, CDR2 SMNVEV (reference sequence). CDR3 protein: CASSPDSTGRGNYGYTF. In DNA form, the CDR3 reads TGTGCCAGCAGTCCAGACTCCACTGGACGGGGTAACTATGGCTACACCTTC.

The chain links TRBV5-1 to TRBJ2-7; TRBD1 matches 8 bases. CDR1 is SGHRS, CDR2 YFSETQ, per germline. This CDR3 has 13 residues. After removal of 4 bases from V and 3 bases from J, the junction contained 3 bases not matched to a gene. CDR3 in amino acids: CASSPDRGYEQYF. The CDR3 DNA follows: TGCGCCAGCAGCCCCGACAGGGGCTACGAGCAGTACTTC.

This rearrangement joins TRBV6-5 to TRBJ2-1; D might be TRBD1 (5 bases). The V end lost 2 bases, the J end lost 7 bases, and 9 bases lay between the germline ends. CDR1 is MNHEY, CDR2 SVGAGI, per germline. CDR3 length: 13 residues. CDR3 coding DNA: TGTGCCAGCAGTTACGGCAGGGCTAATGAGCAGTTCTTC. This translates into CASSYGRANEQFF.

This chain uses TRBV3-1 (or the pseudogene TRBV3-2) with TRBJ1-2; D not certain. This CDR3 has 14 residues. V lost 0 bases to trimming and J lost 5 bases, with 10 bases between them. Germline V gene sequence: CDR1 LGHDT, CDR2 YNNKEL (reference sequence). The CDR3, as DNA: TGTGCCAGCAGCCAAGATCGCATAGGGTATGGCTACACCTTC. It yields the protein CASSQDRIGYGYTF.

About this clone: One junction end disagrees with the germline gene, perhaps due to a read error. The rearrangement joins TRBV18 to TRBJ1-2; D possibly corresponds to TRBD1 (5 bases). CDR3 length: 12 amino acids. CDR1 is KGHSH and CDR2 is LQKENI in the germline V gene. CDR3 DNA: TGTGCCAGCTCACCTACCCTGTACAGCGACAGCTTC. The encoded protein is CASSPTLYSDSF.

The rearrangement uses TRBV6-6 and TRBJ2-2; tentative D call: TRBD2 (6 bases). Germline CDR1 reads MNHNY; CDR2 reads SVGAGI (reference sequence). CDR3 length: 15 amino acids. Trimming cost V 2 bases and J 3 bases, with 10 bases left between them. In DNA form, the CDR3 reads TGTGCCAGCAGTTACCGAGGAGGGGACACCGGGGAGCTGTTTTTT. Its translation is CASSYRGGDTGELFF.

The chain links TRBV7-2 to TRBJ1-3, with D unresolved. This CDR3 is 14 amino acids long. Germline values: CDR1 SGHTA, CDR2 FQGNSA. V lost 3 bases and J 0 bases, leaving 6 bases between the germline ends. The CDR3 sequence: CASSFTSSGNTIYF. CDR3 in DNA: TGTGCCAGCAGCTTCACTAGCTCTGGAAACACCATATATTTT.

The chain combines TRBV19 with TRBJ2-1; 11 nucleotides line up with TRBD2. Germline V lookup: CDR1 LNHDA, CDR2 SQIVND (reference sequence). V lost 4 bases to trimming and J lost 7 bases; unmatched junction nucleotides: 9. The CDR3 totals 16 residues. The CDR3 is CASSKSGLAGGNEQFF. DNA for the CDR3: TGTGCCAGTAGTAAATCCGGGCTAGCGGGGGGTAATGAGCAGTTCTTC.

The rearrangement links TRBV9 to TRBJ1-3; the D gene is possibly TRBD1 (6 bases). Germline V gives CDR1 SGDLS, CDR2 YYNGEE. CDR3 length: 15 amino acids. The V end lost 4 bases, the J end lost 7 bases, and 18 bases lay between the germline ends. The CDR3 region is CASSPTGKNGNTIYF. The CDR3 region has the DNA TGTGCCAGCAGCCCAACAGGGAAAAATGGGAACACCATATATTTT.

The CDR3 nucleotides are TGTGCCAGCTCACCACCGAGCGGGGCAGAGACCCAGTACTTC. Protein sequence: CASSPPSGAETQYF. The V and J genes are TRBV18 and TRBJ2-5, with 7 bases identical to TRBD2. Per germline, CDR1 KGHSH and CDR2 LQKENI. After removal of 0 bases from V and 4 bases from J, the junction contained 2 bases not matched to a gene. The CDR3 is 14 amino acids.

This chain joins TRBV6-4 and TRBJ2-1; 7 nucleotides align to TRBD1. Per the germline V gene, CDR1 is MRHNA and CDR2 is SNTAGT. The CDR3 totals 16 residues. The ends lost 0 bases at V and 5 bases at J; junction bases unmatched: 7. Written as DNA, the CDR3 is TGTGCCAGCAGTGACTCGATAGGGGGCAGCCACAATGAGCAGTTCTTC. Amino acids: CASSDSIGGSHNEQFF.

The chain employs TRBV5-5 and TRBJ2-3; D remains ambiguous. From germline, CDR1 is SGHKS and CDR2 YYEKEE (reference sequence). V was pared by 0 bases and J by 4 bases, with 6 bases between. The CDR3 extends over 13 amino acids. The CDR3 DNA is TGTGCCAGCAGCTTGGTAGGCGCAGATACGCAGTATTTT. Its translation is CASSLVGADTQYF.

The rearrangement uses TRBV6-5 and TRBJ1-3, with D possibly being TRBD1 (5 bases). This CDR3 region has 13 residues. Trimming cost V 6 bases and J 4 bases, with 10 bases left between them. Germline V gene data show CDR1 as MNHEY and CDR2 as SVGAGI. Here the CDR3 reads CASRAGYGNTIYF. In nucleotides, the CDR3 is TGTGCCAGCAGAGCAGGGTACGGAAACACCATATATTTT.

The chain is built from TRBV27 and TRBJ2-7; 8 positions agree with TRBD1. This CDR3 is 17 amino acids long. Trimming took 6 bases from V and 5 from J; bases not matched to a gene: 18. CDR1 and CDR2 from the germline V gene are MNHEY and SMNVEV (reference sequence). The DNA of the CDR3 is TGTGCCAGCAGAACAAATTTGATTGGGACAGGTCAGGACGAGCAGTACTTC. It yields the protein CASRTNLIGTGQDEQYF.

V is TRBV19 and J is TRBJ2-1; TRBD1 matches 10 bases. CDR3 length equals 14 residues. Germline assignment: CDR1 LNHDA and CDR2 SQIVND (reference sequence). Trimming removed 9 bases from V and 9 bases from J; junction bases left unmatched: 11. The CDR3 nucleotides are TGTGCCAGCCGGGACAGGGGAAAGTCGGGTGAGCAGTTCTTC. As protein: CASRDRGKSGEQFF.

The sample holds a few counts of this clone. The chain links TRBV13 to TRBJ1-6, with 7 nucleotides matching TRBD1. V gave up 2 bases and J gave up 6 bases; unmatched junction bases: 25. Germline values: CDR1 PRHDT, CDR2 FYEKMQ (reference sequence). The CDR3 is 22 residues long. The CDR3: CASSLSFLRQGKSKEGNSPLHF. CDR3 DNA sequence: TGTGCCAGCAGCTTATCCTTTCTTAGACAGGGAAAATCCAAGGAGGGTAATTCACCCCTCCACTTT.

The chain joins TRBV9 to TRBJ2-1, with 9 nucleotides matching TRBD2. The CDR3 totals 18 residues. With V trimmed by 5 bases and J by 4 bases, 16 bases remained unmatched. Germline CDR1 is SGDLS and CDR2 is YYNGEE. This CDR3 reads CASRGGASSGGSYNEQFF. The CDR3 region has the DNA TGTGCCAGCAGAGGTGGAGCCTCGAGCGGGGGGTCTTACAATGAGCAGTTCTTC. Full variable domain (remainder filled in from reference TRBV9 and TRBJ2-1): DSGVTQTPKHLITATGQRVTLRCSPRSGDLSVYWYQQSLDQGLQFLIQYYNGEERAKGNILERFSAQQFPDLHSELNLSSLELGDSALYFCASRGGASSGGSYNEQFFGPGTRLTVL.